The 17 T cell receptor beta chains below were found in one sample sequenced in a study of PD-1 blockade in classical Hodgkin lymphoma. The time point here: cycle 4 day 1 (C4D1), after less than 7 weeks of nivolumab. Each patient experienced a relapse that followed autologous stem cell transplantation, and brentuximab vedotin exposure varied. Thawed PBMCs were subjected to magnetic negative selection, which yielded isolated CD8+ T cells. Produced via immunoSEQ multiplex PCR; TCRdb's table is partial and in-frame only. The sample records 15,000 to 20,000 clones, 88% being singletons. Sequenced material: CD8+ T cells from blood, taken before the fourth cycle of nivolumab. Receptors originate from a human donor with classical Hodgkin lymphoma.

V is TRBV4-2 and J is TRBJ2-1; no clear D. Germline CDR1 and CDR2: LGHNA and YNFKEQ. V gave up 5 bases and J gave up 2 bases, with 13 bases separating them. The CDR3 consists of 15 residues. DNA of the CDR3: TGTGCCAGCAGCTCCGTGAGGCTAGCCTACAATGAGCAGTTCTTC. Encoded protein: CASSSVRLAYNEQFF.

The rearrangement joins TRBV9 to TRBJ2-7; 7 bases are shared with TRBD2. CDR1 and CDR2 (germline): SGDLS, YYNGEE. The V segment lost 7 bases and the J segment 5 bases; nucleotides outside the gene matches: 21. CDR3 length: 17 residues. The CDR3 sequence is CASGSPTDVRELDEQYF. CDR3 DNA sequence: TGTGCCAGCGGATCCCCCACCGATGTGCGGGAGTTGGACGAGCAGTACTTC.

J is TRBJ1-6 and V is TRBV28; weak D call: TRBD1 (5 bases). V lost 8 bases and J lost 2, with 13 bases in between. CDR3 size: 15 residues. Germline loops: CDR1 MDHEN, CDR2 SYDVKM. The CDR3 DNA follows: TGTGCCAGCCGTGAGGTAGGGGCCTATAATTCACCCCTCCACTTT. It is translated as CASREVGAYNSPLHF.

This rearrangement joins TRBV27 to TRBJ2-7; tentatively, D is TRBD2 (5 bases). Germline CDR1 MNHEY, CDR2 SMNVEV (reference sequence). The germline V and J ends were trimmed by 4 bases and 3 bases, with 19 bases remaining between them. CDR3 length: 16 amino acids. The CDR3 bases are TGTGCCAGCAGTTACACCCGCGCTCTCGGGGACTACGAGCAGTACTTC. Protein: CASSYTRALGDYEQYF.

The J gene is TRBJ2-2, the V gene TRBV19, with D maybe TRBD1 (5 bases). The CDR3 runs 14 residues. CDR1 LNHDA and CDR2 SQIVND come from the germline V gene (reference sequence). V was shortened by 6 bases and J by 3 bases, with 11 bases between the two germline ends. The CDR3 here is CASRTGPYTGELFF. DNA for the CDR3: TGTGCCAGTAGAACAGGTCCCTACACCGGGGAGCTGTTTTTT.

The chain joins TRBV7-2 to TRBJ2-5; D is unresolved. Germline V CDR1 and CDR2: SGHTA, FQGNSA. Trimming shortened V by 1 base and J by 7 bases, and 13 bases separated the two germline ends. CDR3 length: 14 residues. As DNA, the CDR3 is TGTGCCAGCAGCTTAGATCCGCCGCCGGGGACCCAGTACTTC. Encoded protein: CASSLDPPPGTQYF. The full variable domain, in which reference TRBV7-2 and TRBJ2-5 provide the parts outside the CDR3, is GAGVSQSPSNKVTEKGKDVELRCDPISGHTALYWYRQSLGQGLEFLIYFQGNSAPDKSGLPSDRFSAERTGGSVSTLTIQRTQQEDSAVYLCASSLDPPPGTQYFGPGTRLLVL.

The chain joins TRBV5-6 to TRBJ2-1; D unresolved. Germline values: CDR1 SGHDT, CDR2 YYEEEE. The CDR3 is made up of 11 amino acids. V was pared by 5 bases and J by 9 bases, with 9 bases between. CDR3: CASRLGSEQFF. CDR3 bases: TGTGCCAGCAGGCTGGGTAGTGAGCAGTTCTTC. The full variable domain, in which reference TRBV5-6 and TRBJ2-1 provide the parts outside the CDR3, is DAGVTQSPTHLIKTRGQQVTLRCSPKSGHDTVSWYQQALGQGPQFIFQYYEEEERQRGNFPDRFSGHQFPNYSSELNVNALLLGDSALYLCASRLGSEQFFGPGTRLTVL.

This chain uses TRBV10-2 with TRBJ2-7; TRBD2 aligns across 7 bases. With 7 bases clipped from V and 5 bases from J, the junction kept 5 bases outside the gene matches. The germline V gene has CDR1 WSHSY and CDR2 SAAADI. This CDR3 contains 12 residues. CDR3 sequence reads: CASTVGGDEQYF. The DNA for the CDR3 is TGCGCCAGCACTGTGGGGGGGGACGAGCAGTACTTC.

This clone was detected once. The chain recombines TRBV27 with TRBJ2-7; D is possibly TRBD1 or TRBD2 (5 bases each). The V gene's germline CDR1 is MNHEY and CDR2 SMNVEV (reference sequence). V lost 6 bases and J lost 7, with 22 bases in between. The CDR3 sequence is 15 residues long. The CDR3: CASSNAGTYTGEQYF. The CDR3 coding sequence is TGTGCCAGCAGCAACGCCGGGACGTACACGGGGGAGCAGTACTTC.

The genes are TRBV5-4 and TRBJ1-4, with D unresolved. The germline CDR1 and CDR2 sequences are SGHNT and YYREEE (reference sequence). This CDR3 is 14 amino acids long. V lost 5 bases to trimming and J lost 8 bases, with 16 bases between them. Written as DNA, the CDR3 is TGTGCCAGCAGTAACGGCCGGGGTGGCGAAAAACTGTTTTTT. Its protein product is CASSNGRGGEKLFF.

The chain couples TRBV28 to TRBJ1-1; D unclear. The germline gives CDR1 MDHEN, CDR2 SYDVKM. The CDR3 is made up of 16 amino acids. V was pared by 2 bases and J by 0 bases, with 13 bases between. The CDR3 loop is CASSLSLVLMNTEAFF. CDR3 in DNA: TGTGCCAGCAGTTTAAGTCTGGTACTAATGAACACTGAAGCTTTCTTT.

V is TRBV29-1 and J is TRBJ2-1, with a possible D match to TRBD1 (6 bases). CDR3 length: 16 residues. Looked up from germline, CDR1 is SQVTM and CDR2 is ANQGSEA. V lost 6 bases to trimming and J lost 4 bases, with 22 bases between them. The CDR3 spells CSVVARGNRAYNEQFF. In DNA, the CDR3 is TGCAGCGTCGTAGCCCGGGGCAACAGGGCTTACAATGAGCAGTTCTTC.

This clone appeared a single time. The chain combines TRBV28 with TRBJ2-5; 7 bases align to TRBD1. CDR1 and CDR2 (germline): MDHEN, SYDVKM. With V trimmed by 4 bases and J by 0 bases, 2 bases remained unmatched. This CDR3 comprises 14 residues. The CDR3 DNA reads as TGTGCCAGCAGTTGGGACAGCAACCAAGAGACCCAGTACTTC. This gives the protein CASSWDSNQETQYF.

The chain is built from TRBV10-3 and TRBJ2-2; 13 positions match TRBD2. The CDR3 consists of 16 residues. V lost 4 bases and J lost 6; bases outside the gene matches: 5. Germline values: CDR1 ENHRY, CDR2 SYGVKD. The CDR3 sequence: CAISAPGLAGSGELFF. The DNA for the CDR3 is TGTGCCATCAGTGCACCGGGACTAGCGGGATCCGGGGAGCTGTTTTTT.

This clone was seen only a few times. The V gene is TRBV27, the J gene TRBJ2-7; D could derive from TRBD1 or TRBD2 (5 bases each). Germline V gene lookup returns CDR1 MNHEY and CDR2 SMNVEV (reference sequence). V was trimmed by 4 bases and J by 2 bases, leaving 9 bases between them. The CDR3 runs to 13 residues. In DNA, the CDR3 is TGTGCCAGCAGTTGGGACGGAGCCTACGAGCAGTACTTC. Amino acid sequence: CASSWDGAYEQYF.

The J gene is TRBJ2-1, the V gene TRBV4-1; 7 bases match TRBD2. The V gene end was trimmed by 4 bases and the J gene end by 6 bases; junction bases not matched to a gene: 6. CDR3 length equals 14 residues. CDR1 MGHRA and CDR2 YSYEKL come from the germline V gene. The CDR3 bases are TGCGCCAGCAGCCGCGCGGGAGTAGGCAATGAGCAGTTCTTC. Translating it yields CASSRAGVGNEQFF.

This clone was picked up one time. The chain has TRBV19 and TRBJ2-1; the match to TRBD2 covers 7 bases. Trimming cost V 8 bases and J 4 bases; bases outside gene matches: 11. The CDR3 sequence is 15 residues long. CDR1 is LNHDA, CDR2 SQIVND, per germline (reference sequence). CDR3 nucleotide sequence: TGTGCCAGTGCGCTAGGCGGGAGCGGGTACAATGAGCAGTTCTTC. Encoded protein: CASALGGSGYNEQFF.